The 21 T cell receptor beta chains below were found in one sample sequenced in a study of T-cell reconstitution after alpha-beta-depleted transplantation in children. The TCRbeta library incorporated unique molecular identifiers. TCRdb called the PCR reads again in MiXCR, with one record for every CDR3 protein. Among 150,000 to 200,000 distinct CDR3 sequences, 6.3% were seen once, and the ten largest hold around 4.1%. The starting material was PBMCs, obtained before TCRalphabeta/CD19-depleted stem cell transplant. These receptors came from a girl under three years old with combined immunodeficiency, due to receive a stem cell transplant.

On this clonotype itself: Possible read error: a much larger clone is one base away. This rearrangement joins TRBV12-3 or TRBV12-4 to TRBJ2-5; D remains unclear. The CDR3 extends over 14 amino acids. V was cut by 0 bases and J by 5 bases, with 10 bases left in between. The CDR3 region is CASSLAPAPETQYF. The CDR3, as DNA: TGTGCCAGCAGTTTAGCACCTGCCCCGGAGACCCAGTACTTC.

The chain has TRBV5-1 and TRBJ2-1; D assignment may be TRBD1 or TRBD2 (5 bases each). Germline values: CDR1 SGHRS, CDR2 YFSETQ. This CDR3 is built from 13 residues. The V end lost 4 bases, the J end lost 10 bases, and 15 bases lay between the germline ends. DNA for the CDR3: TGCGCCAGCAGCCTAGTCGACGGGGCAGAGCAGTTCTTC. Translation gives CASSLVDGAEQFF.

Details on this clonotype: A much larger clone differs from this one at a single base, so this may be a read error. This CDR3 fails to terminate in the conserved phenylalanine or tryptophan, so it likely reflects a read error. The chain employs TRBV12-3 or TRBV12-4 and TRBJ2-1; 7 bases match TRBD2. The CDR3 is 13 amino acids. The J segment lost 5 bases and the V segment lost 5 bases, leaving 3 bases of the junction unmatched. The CDR3 loop is CASSSGTDNEQFS. CDR3 nucleotides: TGTGCCAGCAGTAGCGGGACTGACAATGAGCAGTTCTCC.

The gene calls are TRBV7-6 and TRBJ2-2; 14 positions match TRBD2. V lost 5 bases and J lost 7; bases outside the gene matches: 6. Per the germline V gene, CDR1 is SGHVS and CDR2 is FNYEAQ. The CDR3 consists of 16 residues. DNA for the CDR3: TGTGCCAGCAGCCCGGGACTAGCGGGAGTTGTCGGGGAGCTGTTTTTT. Protein product: CASSPGLAGVVGELFF.

There are many counts of this clonotype. The rearrangement joins TRBV7-3 to TRBJ2-1, with TRBD2 as a possible D gene (5 bases). This CDR3 has 12 residues. Germline lookup yields CDR1 SGHTA and CDR2 FQGTGA. V was clipped by 2 bases and J by 8 bases, with 7 bases between them. The CDR3 DNA follows: TGTGCCAGCAGCTTATCGAGGGATGAGCAGTTCTTC. This encodes CASSLSRDEQFF.

This clonotype was seen many times. CDR3 DNA: TGTGCCAGCAGCGTGGGACTAGCGGGGGACGATACGCAGTATTTT. Translating it yields CASSVGLAGDDTQYF. This sequence joins TRBV9 and TRBJ2-3; 14 nucleotides match TRBD2. This CDR3 comprises 15 residues. V lost 2 bases, J lost 6 bases, and 2 bases stayed unmatched. Germline values: CDR1 SGDLS, CDR2 YYNGEE.

This clonotype was counted many times. The genes are TRBV29-1 and TRBJ2-1, with D hard to call. Trimming shortened V by 6 bases and J by 0 bases, and 9 bases separated the two germline ends. The length of the CDR3 is 13 residues. In germline, CDR1 is SQVTM, CDR2 ANQGSEA. CDR3 loop: CSVYYHSYNEQFF. Written as DNA, the CDR3 is TGCAGCGTGTACTACCACTCCTACAATGAGCAGTTCTTC.

This clonotype was detected ten times or more. It is likely a read error, because the conserved phenylalanine at the end of the CDR3 is missing. V gene TRBV6-2 or TRBV6-3 combines with J gene TRBJ2-2, with D uncertain. V gave up 5 bases and J gave up 3 bases, with 13 bases separating them. CDR1 and CDR2 (germline): MNHEY, SVGEGT. The CDR3 length is 15 residues. The DNA of the CDR3 is TGTGCCAGCAGTGAGACAAGGTCTTACACCGGGGAGCTGTTTCTT. Translating it yields CASSETRSYTGELFL.

This clonotype was recorded many times. J is TRBJ2-3 and V is TRBV5-1; 8 bases agree with TRBD1. This CDR3 is built from 15 residues. Germline values: CDR1 SGHRS, CDR2 YFSETQ. V lost 4 bases to trimming and J lost 3 bases; unmatched junction nucleotides: 7. The CDR3 region has the DNA TGCGCCAGCAGCCCCAGGGGGCGTTTAACAGATACGCAGTATTTT. It encodes CASSPRGRLTDTQYF.

There are many counts of this clonotype. The chain links TRBV4-2 to TRBJ1-4; D might be TRBD1 (6 bases). The CDR3 totals 14 residues. V was pared by 0 bases and J by 9 bases, with 11 bases between. Germline-derived CDR1 and CDR2 are LGHNA and YNFKEQ. This CDR3 is CASSQEQGIQKLFF. The CDR3 DNA reads as TGTGCCAGCAGCCAAGAACAGGGTATACAAAAACTGTTTTTT.

This clonotype was recorded at least ten times. This sequence joins TRBV2 and TRBJ2-6, with TRBD1 identical over 7 bases. V trimming: 5 bases; J trimming: 4 bases; junction bases outside the gene matches: 14. The CDR3 contains 18 residues. Germline V lookup: CDR1 SNHLY, CDR2 FYNNEI. In DNA form, the CDR3 reads TGTGCCAGCAGTTTGAGGACAGGCCTGGAGAGGGGGGCCAACGTCCTGACTTTC. It codes for CASSLRTGLERGANVLTF.

This clonotype has at least ten counts. The chain is built from TRBV29-1 and TRBJ2-3, with 8 bases that match TRBD2. Germline V gene sequence: CDR1 SQVTM, CDR2 ANQGSEA. This CDR3 has 17 amino acids. After removal of 3 bases from V and 0 bases from J, the junction contained 11 bases not matched to a gene. As DNA, the CDR3 is TGCAGCGTTGACCGGGGGCCTAGCGGGTTTAGCACAGATACGCAGTATTTT. This sequence encodes CSVDRGPSGFSTDTQYF.

This chain connects TRBV11-2 to TRBJ2-7, with D perhaps matching TRBD1 (5 bases). Trimming left V 10 bases short and J 6 bases short, with 19 bases between. Germline CDR1 and CDR2: SGHAT and FQNNGV. CDR3 size: 13 residues. CDR3 DNA: TGTGCCATGGGCCCAGGGCCCCTCTGCGAGCAGTACTTC. It specifies CAMGPGPLCEQYF.

The table lists this clonotype with many counts. V is TRBV12-3 or TRBV12-4 and J is TRBJ2-3; 11 bases match TRBD2. Trimming at V came to 4 bases and at J to 10 bases, leaving 10 bases not matched to a gene. This CDR3 is 15 amino acids long. The CDR3 bases are TGTGCCAGCAGTTCCGGGGGGCTAGCGGGGGGCTCGCAGTATTTT. It codes for CASSSGGLAGGSQYF.

This clonotype was seen ten or more times. V and J are TRBV20-1 and TRBJ2-1, with D tentatively TRBD2 (6 bases). The germline V and J ends were trimmed by 4 bases and 6 bases, with 19 bases remaining between them. In germline, CDR1 is DFQATT, CDR2 SNEGSKA (reference sequence). CDR3 length equals 15 residues. CDR3 bases: TGCAGTGCTAATAGTGGGGACTTCCGCTTCAATGAGCAGTTCTTC. As protein: CSANSGDFRFNEQFF.

There are many counts of this clonotype. This chain uses TRBV24-1 with TRBJ2-7; no clear D. Trimming took off 0 bases at V and 2 bases at J, with 7 bases between the two ends. The CDR3 consists of 14 residues. Germline V gives CDR1 KGHDR, CDR2 SFDVKD. The CDR3 DNA reads TGTGCCACCAGTGATTTGTTGAGCCCCTACGAGCAGTACTTC. Encoded protein: CATSDLLSPYEQYF.

This clonotype was recorded a few times. This sequence joins TRBV20-1 and TRBJ2-7; D gene unclear. CDR1 and CDR2 (germline): DFQATT, SNEGSKA (reference sequence). V was cut by 2 bases and J by 6 bases, with 8 bases left in between. This CDR3 has 11 amino acids. Written as DNA, the CDR3 is TGCAGTGCTAGACGGACGGCCGAGCAGTACTTC. It encodes CSARRTAEQYF.

This clonotype was observed many times. The V and J genes are TRBV29-1 and TRBJ2-1; D possibly uses TRBD1 or TRBD2 (5 bases each). The V gene's germline CDR1 is SQVTM and CDR2 ANQGSEA. The CDR3 spans 13 residues. V was cut by 5 bases and J by 1 base, with 9 bases left in between. CDR3 protein: CSVYGTSYNEQFF. The CDR3 nucleotides read TGCAGCGTTTACGGGACGTCCTACAATGAGCAGTTCTTC.

The sample holds many counts of this clonotype. The chain employs TRBV2 and TRBJ2-7, with D uncertain. Between the trimmed V and J ends, which lost 3 bases and 3 bases, there was a span of 15 bases. CDR1 and CDR2 (germline): SNHLY, FYNNEI. The CDR3 sequence is 15 residues long. The CDR3 reads CASSDSRLYSYEQYF. DNA for the CDR3: TGTGCCAGCAGTGATTCCAGGTTGTATAGCTACGAGCAGTACTTC.

This clonotype was counted ten times or more. V and J are TRBV6-5 and TRBJ2-7; the match to TRBD2 covers 9 bases. The V gene's germline CDR1 is MNHEY and CDR2 SVGAGI. The CDR3 has 15 residues. V was clipped by 2 bases and J by 7 bases; unmatched bases: 9. In DNA form, the CDR3 reads TGTGCCAGCAGTTACCCGAGGCTAGCGGGGAAGGAGCAGTACTTC. It encodes CASSYPRLAGKEQYF.

Many counts were recorded for this clonotype. The chain carries TRBV7-2 and TRBJ1-4, with 11 bases lining up with TRBD1. Germline assignment: CDR1 SGHTA and CDR2 FQGNSA. The CDR3 length is 17 residues. V dropped 5 bases and J dropped 7; count of bases not matched to a gene: 12. CDR3 sequence: CASSKFGQGALSEKLFF. In DNA form, the CDR3 reads TGTGCCAGCAGCAAGTTCGGACAGGGGGCTTTGAGTGAAAAACTGTTTTTT.